These 21 T cell receptor beta chains originate from one sample sequenced in a study of T-cell reconstitution after alpha-beta-depleted transplantation in children. Library preparation (for TCRbeta) was performed with unique molecular identifiers. Each CDR3 protein gets one entry after TCRdb re-called the PCR reads with MiXCR. The sample includes a few hundred thousand distinct CDR3 sequences, around a tenth of them seen just once. The sample was peripheral blood, taken 180 days after TCRalphabeta/CD19-depleted stem cell transplant. Receptors originate from a male patient aged 2-15 years who had a stem cell transplant for chronic granulomatous disease, so the T cells may come from the graft donor.

As to this clonotype: This may be a read error, as it is one base from a much larger clone. This chain connects TRBV7-3 to TRBJ2-5; 11 bases agree with TRBD2. Germline V lookup: CDR1 SGHTA, CDR2 FQGTGA. The CDR3 has 16 residues. CDR3 nucleotides: TGTGCCAGCAGCTTTGGACTAGCGGGTCAAGGAGAGACCCTGTACTTC. This sequence encodes CASSFGLAGQGETLYF.

This chain links TRBV27 with TRBJ1-4; TRBD1 matches 8 bases. Germline assignment: CDR1 MNHEY and CDR2 SMNVEV (reference sequence). Trimming cost V 11 bases and J 0 bases; bases outside gene matches: 20. The CDR3 is 19 residues long. The CDR3 here is CAGKQPQPGQEATNEKLFF. In DNA form, the CDR3 reads TGTGCCGGCAAACAACCCCAACCGGGACAGGAAGCAACTAATGAAAAACTGTTTTTT.

There are many counts of this clonotype. In nucleotides, the CDR3 is TGTGCCAGCAACCTTCGTAAAAGCGGGAGGGTCACAGATACGCAGTATTTT. It specifies CASNLRKSGRVTDTQYF. V is TRBV12-3 or TRBV12-4 and J is TRBJ2-3; 10 nucleotides match TRBD2. Trimming took 7 bases from V and 2 from J; bases not matched to a gene: 12. The CDR3 length is 17 residues.

This clonotype was observed many times. V usage is TRBV10-3 and J usage is TRBJ2-1; the D is unclear. Germline CDR1 ENHRY, CDR2 SYGVKD. V lost 3 bases, J lost 8 bases, and 11 bases lay in between. The length of the CDR3 is 13 residues. This chain's CDR3 is CAISDKTADEQFF. The DNA for the CDR3 is TGTGCCATCAGTGATAAGACGGCCGATGAGCAGTTCTTC.

As to this clonotype: A much larger clone lies one base from this, so it may be a read error. The genes are TRBV9 and TRBJ2-1; tentatively, D is TRBD1 or TRBD2 (5 bases each). The CDR3 sequence is 18 residues long. V was trimmed by 2 bases and J by 1 base, leaving 19 bases between them. Germline V CDR1 and CDR2: SGDLS, YYNGEE. The CDR3: CASSVHLPGPSSYNEQFF. CDR3 bases: TGTGCCAGCAGCGTCCACTTGCCGGGACCCTCATCCTACAATGAGCAGTTCTTC.

Notes on this clonotype: This could be a read error, since a much larger clone is one nucleotide away. V usage is TRBV18 and J usage is TRBJ2-5; no clear D gene. Trimming left V 2 bases short and J 4 bases short, with 5 bases between. The CDR3 runs 12 residues. Germline CDR1 is KGHSH and CDR2 is LQKENI. CDR3 sequence reads: CASSPDGETQYF. The CDR3, as DNA: TGTGCCAGCTCACCAGATGGAGAGACCCAGTACTTC.

Ten or more counts support this clonotype. This chain uses TRBV28 with TRBJ2-7, with D perhaps TRBD2 (5 bases). V lost 4 bases and J 0 bases, leaving 13 bases between the germline ends. The germline CDR1 and CDR2 sequences are MDHEN and SYDVKM. This CDR3 is 15 amino acids long. This chain's CDR3 is CASSSPGSSSYEQYF. CDR3 bases: TGTGCCAGCAGTTCCCCGGGATCGAGCTCCTACGAGCAGTACTTC.

This clonotype appeared many times. The V call is TRBV19, the J call TRBJ2-6; D gene ambiguous. Germline-derived CDR1 and CDR2 are LNHDA and SQIVND (reference sequence). Trimming stripped 5 bases from V and 3 bases from J, with 5 bases between. This CDR3 is 13 amino acids long. This chain's CDR3 is CASSRLGANVLTF. DNA of the CDR3: TGTGCCAGTAGTCGTCTTGGGGCCAACGTCCTGACTTTC.

At least ten counts were recorded for this clonotype. The chain links TRBV12-3 or TRBV12-4 to TRBJ1-2; possible D gene TRBD1, 5 bases. The V end was cut by 7 bases, the J end by 5 bases, with 11 bases between. CDR3 size: 12 residues. The CDR3 is CASTGAPYGYTF. The DNA of the CDR3 is TGTGCCAGCACCGGGGCTCCGTATGGCTACACCTTC.

At least ten counts were recorded for this clonotype. CDR3 residues: CASSEFGGDTEAFF. DNA of the CDR3: TGTGCCAGCAGTGAATTCGGGGGAGACACTGAAGCTTTCTTT. This sequence joins TRBV25-1 and TRBJ1-1; possibly TRBD1 for D (5 bases). Per germline, CDR1 MGHDK and CDR2 SYGVNS. This CDR3 region has 14 residues. Deletions cut 1 base from V and 3 bases from J, with 9 bases between.

This clonotype counts as medium-sized. This CDR3 is missing its conserved last phenylalanine or tryptophan, likely due to a read error. It is unclear where the CDR3 begins or ends on the DNA, so no DNA is shown, and the CDR3 is as TCRdb lists it. This rearrangement joins TRBV7-9 to TRBJ2-5; no DNA check was done on the table's D call, TRBD1. The CDR3 is 17 residues long, ends included. The V gene's germline CDR1 is SEHNR and CDR2 FQNEAQ (reference sequence). The chain's CDR3 is CASSPYGQSRGDPVLRS.

This rearrangement joins TRBV5-4 to TRBJ1-2, with D perhaps TRBD1 (5 bases). CDR3 length: 14 residues. Looked up from germline, CDR1 is SGHNT and CDR2 is YYREEE (reference sequence). V was trimmed by 1 base and J by 2 bases, leaving 9 bases between them. The CDR3 sequence is CASSLLGGNYGYTF. In DNA, the CDR3 is TGTGCCAGCAGCTTGTTGGGGGGGAACTATGGCTACACCTTC.

Many counts were recorded for this clonotype. The chain recombines TRBV5-1 with TRBJ2-1; unclear D gene. The CDR3 is 15 residues long. The germline CDR1 and CDR2 sequences are SGHRS and YFSETQ. Trimming took 0 bases from V and 3 from J, leaving 10 bases between them. CDR3 nucleotide sequence: TGCGCCAGCAGCTTGGAGACTCCCGACTACAATGAGCAGTTCTTC. Encoded protein: CASSLETPDYNEQFF.

This clonotype was picked up many times. The V call is TRBV10-3, the J call TRBJ2-3; 9 bases line up with TRBD2. J gave up 4 bases and V 8 bases, and 7 bases lay outside the gene matches. This CDR3 has 14 amino acids. Germline V gene sequence: CDR1 ENHRY, CDR2 SYGVKD. The CDR3 nucleotides read TGTGCCATCCTCGCGGGAGGGCCGGCAGATACGCAGTATTTT. Protein product: CAILAGGPADTQYF.

Many counts were recorded for this clonotype. The chain combines TRBV4-3 with TRBJ2-1; D might be TRBD2 (5 bases). CDR1 LGHNA and CDR2 YSLEER come from the germline V gene. This CDR3 is 16 amino acids long. V lost 4 bases and J lost 3, with 16 bases in between. The CDR3: CASSPQPEDNYNEQFF. The CDR3 DNA is TGCGCCAGCAGCCCCCAGCCGGAGGATAACTACAATGAGCAGTTCTTC.

This clonotype was counted ten times or more. The chain recombines TRBV27 with TRBJ2-5; D possibly corresponds to TRBD2 (5 bases). The ends were cut back, 5 bases at V and 4 bases at J, with 17 bases in the middle. This CDR3 has 15 residues. Germline CDR1 and CDR2: MNHEY and SMNVEV (reference sequence). For the CDR3, the DNA is TGTGCCAGCAGTCCCTTCTGGACCGGAGGAGAGACCCAGTACTTC. The encoded protein is CASSPFWTGGETQYF.

CDR3 nucleotide sequence: TGTGCCAGCAATCCGCGGGACAGGGCATGGAACAATGAGCAGTTCTTC. This codes for CASNPRDRAWNNEQFF. This chain links TRBV12-3 or TRBV12-4 with TRBJ2-1, with TRBD1 matching over 9 bases. V dropped 7 bases and J dropped 5; count of bases not matched to a gene: 12. This CDR3 comprises 16 residues.

The gene calls are TRBV28 and TRBJ2-1; 8 nucleotides match TRBD2. The CDR3 contains 14 residues. J was trimmed by 4 bases and V by 6 bases; bases with no gene match: 5. The germline gives CDR1 MDHEN, CDR2 SYDVKM. CDR3 in DNA: TGTGCCAGCAGCACGGGAGGGCGATACAATGAGCAGTTCTTC. Protein sequence: CASSTGGRYNEQFF.

This clonotype was counted many times. The rearrangement joins TRBV29-1 to TRBJ2-6; tentative D call: TRBD2 (5 bases). The germline CDR1 and CDR2 sequences are SQVTM and ANQGSEA. The CDR3 extends over 13 amino acids. Trimming took off 7 bases at V and 4 bases at J, with 11 bases between the two ends. CDR3 DNA: TGCAGCGGGCGGGTCGCCGGGGCCAACGTCCTGACTTTC. Amino acids: CSGRVAGANVLTF.

This clonotype was observed many times. This chain uses TRBV6-2 or TRBV6-3 with TRBJ2-7; D unresolved. This CDR3 is built from 14 residues. Per the germline V gene, CDR1 is MNHEY and CDR2 is SVGEGT. V was cut by 6 bases and J by 4 bases, with 16 bases left in between. The CDR3 DNA sequence: TGTGCCAGCAGCCCCGGAGTCCATACTTACGAGCAGTACTTC. This translates into CASSPGVHTYEQYF.

This clonotype was counted many times. The chain has TRBV15 and TRBJ2-5; 9 bases are a match to TRBD2. The V gene's germline CDR1 is LNHNV and CDR2 YYDKDF (reference sequence). V lost 3 bases and J lost 5; bases outside the gene matches: 7. The CDR3 sequence is 15 residues long. This CDR3 reads CATSRVAGVLETQYF. In DNA, the CDR3 is TGTGCCACCAGCAGGGTAGCGGGAGTGCTGGAGACCCAGTACTTC.